This T cell receptor beta chain was documented in a study of memory CD4+ T cells and cytomegalovirus serostatus. Overall study findings and caveats: Suggested: most of the CMV-linked TCR signature lies in CD4+ memory cells.

The sort gate was single viable CD3+CD4+CD8-CD45RO+ cells for memory CD4+ T cells. A word on this clone: Its target is not known. Other DNA sequences in the same sample also yield this CDR3.

This CDR3 contains 11 residues. V was trimmed by 3 bases and J by 7 bases, leaving 3 bases between them. The germline V gene encodes CDR1 ENHRY and CDR2 SYGVKD. Per the study methods: Out-of-frame sequences were removed, leaving about 2.2 million distinct TCRbeta sequences. Method: immunoSEQ multiplex PCR; TCRdb's copy keeps in-frame clones and lacks some. V and J calls and clone size are given by that table; D and trimming were obtained from the DNA. The repertoire holds tens of thousands of clones, with over 60% as singletons. The rearrangement uses TRBV10-3 and TRBJ1-4; no firm D call. The clonotype comes from an adult in good health and CMV-seronegative. The sample taken for sequencing was memory CD4+ T cells from blood. The CDR3 loop reads CAISEGEKLFF. For the CDR3, the DNA is TGTGCCATCAGTGAAGGTGAAAAACTGTTTTTT.